This passage covers 18 T cell receptor beta chains from one sample sequenced in a study of T cells in Graves' hyperthyroidism and ophthalmopathy. Amplification of TCR beta CDR3 regions was performed using RNA transcripts as template. HTBI primers drove first-round RT-PCR of the TCR CDR3. Using its own MiXCR run on the multiplex PCR reads, TCRdb lists one record per CDR3 protein. The repertoire consists of approximately 510,000 distinct CDR3 sequences, with around 50% occurring once and the leading ten covering roughly 45%. Specimen: peripheral blood or thyroid tissue (not recorded which). The receptors originated from an adult woman with Graves' disease, either hyperthyroidism or ophthalmopathy (not recorded which).

The gene calls are TRBV7-6 and TRBJ2-5; TRBD2 agrees at 10 bases. Germline V gene sequence: CDR1 SGHVS, CDR2 FNYEAQ. This CDR3 is 14 amino acids long. V lost 7 bases and J lost 5; bases outside the gene matches: 7. DNA of the CDR3: TGTGCCAGCACTGTACTAGCGGGAAAGGAGACCCAGTACTTC. It yields the protein CASTVLAGKETQYF.

This clonotype has only one observation. The CDR3 is CASSLATEKGPQHF. CDR3 sequence (DNA): TGTGCCAGCAGCTTGGCGACAGAGAAAGGGCCCCAGCATTTT. The V call is TRBV7-8, the J call TRBJ1-5; D perhaps matches TRBD1 (5 bases). V was clipped by 3 bases and J by 9 bases, with 15 bases between them. CDR3 length equals 14 residues. The germline V gene has CDR1 SGHVS and CDR2 FQNEAQ.

This clonotype was found a few times. The gene calls are TRBV6-5 and TRBJ1-4, with D maybe TRBD1 (5 bases). The CDR3 covers 15 residues. The germline V and J ends were trimmed by 0 bases and 5 bases, with 10 bases remaining between them. Germline values: CDR1 MNHEY, CDR2 SVGAGI. This CDR3 reads CASSYSRAQNEKLFF. DNA for the CDR3: TGTGCCAGCAGTTACTCCAGGGCACAAAATGAAAAACTGTTTTTT.

This clonotype has ten or more counts. The V call is TRBV10-3, the J call TRBJ1-3; unclear D gene. Germline loops: CDR1 ENHRY, CDR2 SYGVKD. The germline V and J ends were trimmed by 4 bases and 0 bases, with 7 bases remaining between them. The CDR3 length is 14 residues. CDR3 sequence reads: CAISGSSSGNTIYF. The CDR3 DNA sequence: TGTGCCATCAGTGGGTCCTCCTCTGGAAACACCATATATTTT.

Comment on this clonotype: A much larger clone sits a single nucleotide away, making a read error possible. The chain recombines TRBV6-1 with TRBJ1-1; no definite D call. Germline V gene lookup returns CDR1 MNHNS and CDR2 SASEGT. The ends were cut back, 11 bases at V and 1 base at J, with 11 bases in the middle. The CDR3 covers 12 residues. CDR3 region: CAGVFRNTEAFF. CDR3 in DNA: TGTGCCGGCGTTTTCCGGAACACTGAAGCTTTCTTT.

On this clonotype: A clone one base away is much larger, so this may be a read error. The chain joins TRBV20-1 to TRBJ1-6; D unresolved. The CDR3 covers 16 residues. The germline V gene has CDR1 DFQATT and CDR2 SNEGSKA (reference sequence). CDR3 in amino acids: CGASYSPDPYNSPLHF. CDR3 nucleotides: TGCGGTGCTAGCTATAGTCCGGACCCCTATAATTCACCCCTCCACTTT.

Note on this clonotype: The junction departs from the called germline gene at one end, perhaps through a read error. The V gene is TRBV7-2, the J gene TRBJ2-5, with unresolved D. Germline assignment: CDR1 SGHTA and CDR2 FQGNSA. The CDR3 covers 14 residues. DNA for the CDR3: TGTGCCAGCAGCATCCGTGGTCTAGAAGAGGCCCAGTACTTC. Translated: CASSIRGLEEAQYF.

The chain recombines TRBV5-4 with TRBJ1-2; 8 bases are shared with TRBD1. V lost 2 bases to trimming and J lost 2 bases; unmatched junction nucleotides: 11. Germline assignment: CDR1 SGHNT and CDR2 YYREEE (reference sequence). CDR3 size: 17 residues. The CDR3 DNA reads as TGTGCCAGCAGCTTTGGCCCTCAAAACAGGGGGAACTATGGCTACACCTTC. As protein: CASSFGPQNRGNYGYTF.

The CDR3 is CSVEGGKETQYF. The CDR3 DNA follows: TGCAGCGTTGAAGGGGGTAAAGAGACCCAGTACTTC. The gene calls are TRBV29-1 and TRBJ2-5; D is ambiguous. The V gene's germline CDR1 is SQVTM and CDR2 ANQGSEA. There are 12 residues in the CDR3. The V gene lost 1 base and the J gene lost 3 bases, with 6 bases spanning the gap. Based on the CDR3 plus reference TRBV29-1 and TRBJ2-5, the full variable domain is SAVISQKPSRDICQRGTSLTIQCQVDSQVTMMFWYRQQPGQSLTLIATANQGSEATYESGFVIDKFPISRPNLTFSTLTVSNMSPEDSSIYLCSVEGGKETQYFGPGTRLLVL.

The table lists this clonotype with a few counts. The chain joins TRBV20-1 to TRBJ2-7, with 8 bases aligning to TRBD1. Germline CDR1 DFQATT, CDR2 SNEGSKA (reference sequence). V lost 6 bases and J lost 3; bases outside the gene matches: 4. This CDR3 comprises 12 residues. The CDR3 reads CSAWDRNYEQYF. The CDR3 DNA sequence: TGCAGTGCCTGGGACAGGAACTACGAGCAGTACTTC.

The rearrangement joins TRBV10-3 to TRBJ2-3; 10 positions match TRBD1. The CDR3 runs to 14 residues. Germline loops: CDR1 ENHRY, CDR2 SYGVKD. V lost 6 bases, J lost 5 bases, and 5 bases stayed unmatched. The CDR3 bases are TGTGCCATCAGGACGACAGGGGGCATAGATACGCAGTATTTT. As protein: CAIRTTGGIDTQYF.

This clonotype was counted many times. The genes are TRBV5-5 and TRBJ1-4; the match to TRBD1 covers 9 bases. Per the germline V gene, CDR1 is SGHKS and CDR2 is YYEKEE (reference sequence). The CDR3 consists of 14 residues. V was clipped by 3 bases and J by 7 bases; unmatched bases: 4. The CDR3 is CASSSGTGPEKLFF. CDR3 DNA sequence: TGTGCCAGCAGCTCCGGGACAGGGCCTGAAAAACTGTTTTTT.

The CDR3 nucleotides are TGTGCTAGAGATCCCCCAGGACAGGGAATGGAGACCCAGTACTTC. Its translation is CARDPPGQGMETQYF. This chain uses TRBV7-7 with TRBJ2-5, with TRBD1 matching over 8 bases. Germline V lookup: CDR1 SSHAT, CDR2 FNYEAQ (reference sequence). This CDR3 region has 15 residues.

This clonotype was observed a few times. Here the CDR3 DNA reads TGTGCCATCAGTGAGACAAGACAGGGGGGATCACCCCTCCACTTT. Protein: CAISETRQGGSPLHF. The chain couples TRBV10-3 to TRBJ1-6; 9 positions agree with TRBD1. Germline-derived CDR1 and CDR2 are ENHRY and SYGVKD. The V and J ends lost 2 bases and 10 bases, in that order; junction bases with no gene match: 6. This CDR3 spans 15 amino acids.

V usage is TRBV10-3 and J usage is TRBJ2-5; 15 nucleotides match TRBD2. V gave up 10 bases and J gave up 1 base; unmatched junction bases: 7. The CDR3 has 16 amino acids. Germline-derived CDR1 and CDR2 are ENHRY and SYGVKD. CDR3 DNA sequence: TGTGCCACTGGACTAGCGGGAGGGGGGGGCCAAGAGACCCAGTACTTC. Translation: CATGLAGGGGQETQYF.

This clonotype was seen a few times. The V and J genes are TRBV25-1 and TRBJ2-1; D unresolved. CDR3 length: 13 amino acids. Trimming took off 0 bases at V and 5 bases at J, with 5 bases between the two ends. In germline, CDR1 is MGHDK, CDR2 SYGVNS. In nucleotides, the CDR3 is TGTGCCAGCAGTGAATATGGCAACAATGAGCAGTTCTTC. Translated: CASSEYGNNEQFF.

The chain couples TRBV6-5 to TRBJ2-2; 11 nucleotides align to TRBD1. Germline V gene sequence: CDR1 MNHEY, CDR2 SVGAGI. V shed 4 bases and J 5 bases; nucleotides not matched to a gene: 6. The CDR3 length is 16 residues. The CDR3: CASSSRGQGVTGELFF. The CDR3 coding sequence is TGTGCCAGCAGTTCCCGGGGACAGGGGGTAACCGGGGAGCTGTTTTTT.

This clonotype was picked up a small number of times. The V and J genes are TRBV7-9 and TRBJ1-1; TRBD1 matches at 9 bases. Germline V gene data show CDR1 as SEHNR and CDR2 as FQNEAQ (reference sequence). V lost 7 bases and J lost 1; bases outside the gene matches: 13. The CDR3 spans 17 residues. The CDR3 DNA follows: TGTGCCAGCAACACCCCCGGGACAGGGCTACAGAACACTGAAGCTTTCTTT. It is translated as CASNTPGTGLQNTEAFF.